This T cell receptor beta chain comes out of a study of blood T cell repertoires in COVID-19. Trimming removed 2 bases at V and 2 bases at J, with 12 bases between. The CDR3 runs 15 residues. In germline, CDR1 is SGDLS, CDR2 YYNGEE. Assay used: immunoSEQ multiplex PCR; TCRdb lists only in-frame clones, some missing. The sample consists of roughly 250,000 clones, approximately 80% of them appearing once. Sequenced input: peripheral blood. The chain is built from TRBV9 and TRBJ2-3, with a tentative D call TRBD2 (7 bases). The sequence was collected from a woman aged 65 to 85 with acute or convalescent COVID-19. The DNA for the CDR3 is TGTGCCAGCAGCGTCCGGGGGGCGCTCACAGATACGCAGTATTTT. As protein: CASSVRGALTDTQYF.